The T cell receptor beta chain described here comes from a study of blood T cells in healthy people across ages. Through a sample-barcoded 5' primer and a J-beta primer mix, a second PCR was run for roughly 6 to 11 cycles. TCRdb reprocessed the 5' RACE reads via MiXCR and lists one record per CDR3 protein. The table includes 1.5 million to 2 million distinct CDR3 sequences, 25% to 30% detected once. This clonotype was counted at least ten times. The source material was blood. This clonotype was obtained from a woman in her 30s in good health.

CDR3 bases: TGTGCCAGCAGCTTGGAGGGGGGAAACACCATATATTTT. Protein sequence: CASSLEGGNTIYF. The chain joins TRBV7-6 to TRBJ1-3; possibly TRBD1 for D (5 bases). In germline, CDR1 is SGHVS, CDR2 FNYEAQ. There are 13 residues in the CDR3. V lost 3 bases and J 4 bases, leaving 7 bases between the germline ends.